This T cell receptor beta chain appears in the sequencing data of a study of radiotherapy plus CTLA-4 blockade in lung cancer. Study-level background: Around 20% of enrolled patients responded objectively, and around 30% had disease control. Study results and limitations: In blood, tumor-derived TCR clones expanded after radiotherapy plus ipilimumab. According to reports, early shifts in blood T cell clones, alongside interferon-beta, forecast response most accurately.

V was cut by 0 bases and J by 0 bases, with 11 bases left in between. The length of the CDR3 is 16 residues. CDR1 is LGHNA, CDR2 YSLEER, per germline. TCRdb's table, derived via immunoSEQ multiplex PCR, lists solely in-frame clones and lacks some. The sample lists about 45,000 clones, approximately 62% occurring once. Focal radiation plus CTLA-4 blockade with ipilimumab was given to patients with chemo-refractory metastatic non-small-cell lung cancer. Points on this clone: Its specificity is unknown.

The TCR originated in a human donor with non-small cell lung cancer who had a partial response to radiotherapy plus ipilimumab. The sequencing here drew on peripheral blood, taken from a patient treated with radiotherapy plus ipilimumab. The rearrangement joins TRBV4-3 to TRBJ1-2; D may be TRBD1 (5 bases). CDR3 DNA: TGCGCCAGCAGCCAAGATCCCAGGGCCCCTAACTATGGCTACACCTTC. Translating it yields CASSQDPRAPNYGYTF.